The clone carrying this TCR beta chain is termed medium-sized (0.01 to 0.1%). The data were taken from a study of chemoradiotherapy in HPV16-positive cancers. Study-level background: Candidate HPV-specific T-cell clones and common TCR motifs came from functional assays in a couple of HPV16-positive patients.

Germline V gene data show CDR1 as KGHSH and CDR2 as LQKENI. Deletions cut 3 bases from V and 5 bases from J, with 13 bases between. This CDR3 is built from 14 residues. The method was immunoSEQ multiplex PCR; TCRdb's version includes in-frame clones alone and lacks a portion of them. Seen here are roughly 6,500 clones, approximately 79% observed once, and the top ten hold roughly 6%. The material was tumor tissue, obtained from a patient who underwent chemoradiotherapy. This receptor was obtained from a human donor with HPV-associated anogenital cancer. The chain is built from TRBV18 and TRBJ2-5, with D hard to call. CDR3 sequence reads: CASSPVLRSETQYF. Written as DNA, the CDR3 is TGTGCCAGCTCACCTGTGCTCCGGTCGGAGACCCAGTACTTC.